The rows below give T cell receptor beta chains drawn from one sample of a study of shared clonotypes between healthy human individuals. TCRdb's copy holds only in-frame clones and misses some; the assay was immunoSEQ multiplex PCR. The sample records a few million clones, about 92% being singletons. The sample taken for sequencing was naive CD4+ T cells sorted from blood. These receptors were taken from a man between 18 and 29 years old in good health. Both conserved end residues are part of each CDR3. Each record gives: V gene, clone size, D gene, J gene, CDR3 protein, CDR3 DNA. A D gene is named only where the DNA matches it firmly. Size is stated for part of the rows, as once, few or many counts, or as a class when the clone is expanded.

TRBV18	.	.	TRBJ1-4	CASSLSVSPRGGEKLFF	TGTGCCAGCTCACTCTCCGTCAGCCCGAGGGGAGGTGAAAAACTGTTTTTT
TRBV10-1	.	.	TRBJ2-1	CASSESTVGKNEQFF	TGCGCCAGCAGTGAGTCGACGGTCGGTAAGAATGAGCAGTTCTTC
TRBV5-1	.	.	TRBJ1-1	CASSKQGNTEAFF	TGCGCCAGCAGCAAGCAGGGAAACACTGAAGCTTTCTTT
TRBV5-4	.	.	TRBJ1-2	CASSLVRDEYGYTF	TGTGCCAGCAGCCTGGTCAGGGACGAATATGGCTACACCTTC
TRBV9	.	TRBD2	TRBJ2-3	CASSPRLAGGTDTQYF	TGTGCCAGCAGCCCTCGCCTCGCGGGGGGCACAGATACGCAGTATTTT
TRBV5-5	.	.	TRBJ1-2	CASSSGLHYGYTF	TGTGCCAGCAGTTCGGGACTGCACTATGGCTACACCTTC
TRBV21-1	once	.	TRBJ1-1	CASTQQRGPEAFF	TGTGCCAGCACCCAGCAAAGGGGGCCGGAAGCTTTCTTT
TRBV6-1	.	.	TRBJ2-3	CASSEGGGLDTQYF	TGTGCCAGCAGTGAAGGGGGGGGGCTCGATACGCAGTATTTT
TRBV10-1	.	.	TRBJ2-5	CASSARQQETQYF	TGCGCCAGCAGTGCGAGGCAGCAAGAGACCCAGTACTTC
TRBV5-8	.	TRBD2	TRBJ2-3	CASSFRLAGVPDTQYF	TGTGCCAGCAGCTTCAGGCTAGCGGGAGTTCCAGATACGCAGTATTTT
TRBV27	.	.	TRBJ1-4	CASSLFRTSNEKLFF	TGTGCCAGCAGTTTATTTAGGACAAGTAATGAAAAACTGTTTTTT
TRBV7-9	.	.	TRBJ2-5	CASRHGGVRETQYF	TGTGCCAGCAGACATGGAGGGGTACGAGAGACCCAGTACTTC
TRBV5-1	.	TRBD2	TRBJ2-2	CASSPELAGTGELFF	TGCGCCAGCAGCCCCGAACTAGCGGGGACCGGGGAGCTGTTTTTT
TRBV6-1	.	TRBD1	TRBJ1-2	CASSQDRVQTYGYTF	TGTGCCAGCAGCCAAGACAGGGTTCAGACCTATGGCTACACCTTC
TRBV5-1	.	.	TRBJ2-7	CASQMGGSSSYEQYF	TGCGCCAGCCAAATGGGCGGGTCGAGCTCCTACGAGCAGTACTTC